The 5 T cell receptor beta chains given below trace back to one sample, sequenced in a study of T-cell reconstitution after alpha-beta-depleted transplantation in children (dated by TCRdb to 2016 to 2017). In light of the paper, this sample's treatment or condition label describes: allogeneic hematopoietic cell transplantation with graft depleted of TCRalphabeta T cells and CD19 B cells. The library relied on PCR. TCRdb records Illumina HiSeq 2500 as the sequencer. TCR library preparation used molecular barcoding, with unique molecular identifiers applied to normalize quantification of the TCRbeta repertoire. TCRdb passed the public sequencing reads through fastp at Q25 and MiXCR, retaining productive beta sequences. Rows are unified per CDR3 protein, each entry keeping the most common DNA and genes. This sample holds roughly 570,000 distinct CDR3 sequences; roughly 30% were observed only once. Of the sample, around a third falls within the top ten clones.

The input for sequencing was PBMCs, taken before TCRalphabeta/CD19-depleted stem cell transplant. Receptor source: a boy in the first two years of life with Wiskott-Aldrich syndrome, due to receive a stem cell transplant.

This clonotype was observed a few times. This chain joins TRBV7-2 and TRBJ2-5; 10 bases fit TRBD2. Germline lookup yields CDR1 SGHTA and CDR2 FQGNSA. The ends lost 5 bases at V and 5 bases at J; junction bases unmatched: 14. This CDR3 contains 17 residues. The DNA of the CDR3 is TGTGCCAGCAGCCCTTGGGGGATAGCGGGAGGATTGGAGACCCAGTACTTC. This encodes CASSPWGIAGGLETQYF.

This clonotype was picked up a small number of times. The chain couples TRBV5-1 to TRBJ1-1; D not certain. The CDR3 length is 14 residues. Germline V lookup: CDR1 SGHRS, CDR2 YFSETQ. V gave up 0 bases and J gave up 6 bases, with 12 bases separating them. CDR3 sequence reads: CASSLVTPTSEAFF. The CDR3 DNA reads TGCGCCAGCAGCTTGGTAACGCCGACCTCTGAAGCTTTCTTT.

The chain has TRBV7-3 and TRBJ2-1, with 11 bases aligning to TRBD1. CDR1 is SGHTA and CDR2 is FQGTGA in the germline V gene. The trim removed 5 bases at V and 6 bases at J, leaving 12 bases unmatched. The CDR3 runs to 17 residues. The CDR3 nucleotides read TGTGCCAGCAGCGTACAGGGCGGACAGGGGGCTGGCAATGAGCAGTTCTTC. Protein product: CASSVQGGQGAGNEQFF.

V usage is TRBV29-1 and J usage is TRBJ1-4; 9 bases align to TRBD1. This CDR3 has 14 residues. CDR1 and CDR2 from the germline V gene are SQVTM and ANQGSEA. Trimming cost V 2 bases and J 7 bases; bases outside gene matches: 5. CDR3 bases: TGCAGCGTTGAAAACACAGGGGGCAGTGAAAAACTGTTTTTT. It translates to CSVENTGGSEKLFF.

This clonotype was seen more than once but under ten times. The genes are TRBV20-1 and TRBJ2-3, with 8 bases identical to TRBD2. The germline V gene has CDR1 DFQATT and CDR2 SNEGSKA (reference sequence). The CDR3 contains 12 residues. J gave up 6 bases and V 3 bases, and 2 bases lay outside the gene matches. CDR3 loop: CSASGRGDTQYF. The CDR3 coding sequence is TGCAGTGCTAGCGGGAGGGGGGATACGCAGTATTTT.